This TCR beta chain came from a study of cytomegalovirus exposure and HLA in healthy donors. Study results and limitations: Several of the most significant clusters appeared, in a later analysis, to be linked to common viral pathogens.

As to this clone: Its cognate antigen is unknown.

Amplification used 60 Vbeta primers and 13 Jbeta primers. Original analysis: Later reanalysis found 75 million to 100 million unique TCR beta chains, roughly 10 million of them shared. Profiling relied on immunoSEQ multiplex PCR, and the TCRdb table lists in-frame clones only, not all of them. That table gives V, J and clone size, and the DNA gave D and trimming. The table lists around 140,000 clones, about 61% of them singletons. Trimming shortened V by 4 bases and J by 2 bases, and 17 bases separated the two germline ends. The CDR3 runs to 16 residues. Germline CDR1 reads MNHEY; CDR2 reads SMNVEV (reference sequence).

The sample was PBMCs. The chain is built from TRBV27 and TRBJ2-5, with D perhaps TRBD2 (6 bases). The TCR was taken from a woman aged 40 to 55 in good health and CMV-seronegative. The CDR3 DNA reads TGTGCCAGCAGTTCCCCCGGGGGAGTAGGGCAAGAGACCCAGTACTTC. Protein sequence: CASSSPGGVGQETQYF.